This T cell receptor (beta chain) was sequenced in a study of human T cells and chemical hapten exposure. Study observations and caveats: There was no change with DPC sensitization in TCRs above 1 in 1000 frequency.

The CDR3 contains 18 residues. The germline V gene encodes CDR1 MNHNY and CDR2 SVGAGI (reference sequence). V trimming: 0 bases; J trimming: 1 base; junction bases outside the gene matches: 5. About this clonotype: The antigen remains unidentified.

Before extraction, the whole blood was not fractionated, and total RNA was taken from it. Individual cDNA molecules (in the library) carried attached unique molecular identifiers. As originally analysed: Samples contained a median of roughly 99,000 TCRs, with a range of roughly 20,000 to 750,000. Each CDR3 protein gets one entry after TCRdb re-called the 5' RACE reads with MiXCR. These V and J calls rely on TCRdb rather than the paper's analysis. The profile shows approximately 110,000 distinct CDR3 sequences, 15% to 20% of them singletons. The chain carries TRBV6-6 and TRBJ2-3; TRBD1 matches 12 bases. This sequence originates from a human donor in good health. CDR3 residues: CASSYSEGQGARTDTQYF. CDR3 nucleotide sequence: TGTGCCAGCAGTTACTCGGAGGGACAGGGGGCCCGCACAGATACGCAGTATTTT.